These T cell receptor beta chains were read from a single sample in a study of siplizumab effects on memory and regulatory T cells. TCRdb's table, derived via immunoSEQ multiplex PCR, lists solely in-frame clones and lacks some. Altogether some 81,000 clones are present, around 95% being singletons, with the ten largest covering 18%. Material for sequencing was CD8+ T cells sorted from blood. These receptors all come from a human donor in good health. Both conserved end residues are part of each CDR3. D genes are given only for firm matches. Some rows have no size entry. The others give once, few or many, or a class for an expanded clone.

length	V	size	J	D	CDR3	DNA
16	TRBV7-2	.	TRBJ1-2	.	CASSSPGRGLNYGYTF	TGTGCCAGCAGCTCCCCAGGCAGGGGACTCAACTATGGCTACACCTTC
13	TRBV7-8	few	TRBJ1-2	.	CASSLAVWDGYTF	TGTGCCAGCAGCTTAGCGGTGTGGGATGGCTACACCTTC
13	TRBV5-4	once	TRBJ2-5	.	CASSLESQETQYF	TGTGCCAGCAGCTTGGAGAGTCAAGAGACCCAGTACTTC
13	TRBV27	.	TRBJ2-6	.	CASSRVGANVLTF	TGTGCCAGCAGCAGGGTCGGGGCCAACGTCCTGACTTTC
15	TRBV6-5	.	TRBJ1-5	.	CASSHDSYSNQPQHF	TGTGCCAGCAGTCATGACTCTTATAGCAATCAGCCCCAGCATTTT
14	TRBV13	.	TRBJ2-1	TRBD1	CASSLGTGEYEQFF	TGTGCCAGCAGCTTGGGGACAGGGGAATATGAGCAGTTCTTC
16	TRBV19	.	TRBJ2-6	.	CASITTGSPGANVLTF	TGTGCCAGTATCACGACAGGAAGCCCTGGGGCCAACGTCCTGACTTTC
12	TRBV19	.	TRBJ2-1	.	CASSIGLNEQFF	TGTGCCAGTAGTATAGGTTTGAATGAGCAGTTCTTC
16	TRBV19	.	TRBJ2-1	TRBD2	CASSALAGAVYNEQFF	TGTGCCAGTAGTGCACTAGCGGGAGCCGTCTACAATGAGCAGTTCTTC
14	TRBV11-2	.	TRBJ2-7	.	CASSLEAGTYEQYF	TGTGCCAGCAGCTTAGAGGCGGGAACCTACGAGCAGTACTTC
14	TRBV7-8	.	TRBJ2-7	.	CASSFDGSSYEQYF	TGTGCCAGCAGCTTCGACGGTAGCTCCTACGAGCAGTACTTC
16	TRBV19	.	TRBJ1-2	.	CASSIDVGSYVYGYTF	TGTGCCAGTAGTATAGATGTTGGCAGCTACGTCTATGGCTACACCTTC
14	TRBV27	.	TRBJ1-1	.	CASSLQGSNTEAFF	TGTGCCAGCAGTTTACAGGGTTCGAACACTGAAGCTTTCTTT
15	TRBV5-4	.	TRBJ2-7	TRBD2	CASRNWELAGGEQYF	TGTGCCAGCCGTAACTGGGAACTAGCGGGCGGCGAGCAGTACTTC
14	TRBV5-1	.	TRBJ2-7	.	CASSLRRGTYEQYF	TGCGCCAGCAGCTTGCGTAGGGGGACCTACGAGCAGTACTTC
15	TRBV7-9	.	TRBJ2-5	TRBD1	CASSLVQGAYETQYF	TGTGCCAGCAGCCTGGTTCAGGGGGCATATGAGACCCAGTACTTC
16	TRBV7-3	.	TRBJ2-1	TRBD2	CASSLLGTSTYNEQFF	TGTGCCAGCAGCTTACTCGGGACTAGTACCTACAATGAGCAGTTCTTC
15	TRBV9	.	TRBJ2-5	TRBD1	CASSVWDRGQETQYF	TGTGCCAGCAGCGTATGGGACAGGGGCCAAGAGACCCAGTACTTC
13	TRBV2	.	TRBJ1-2	.	CASIKVQAYGYTF	TGTGCCAGCATCAAGGTCCAGGCCTATGGCTACACCTTC
18	TRBV2	once	TRBJ2-3	TRBD2	CASSEERKASGSTDTQYF	TGTGCCAGCAGTGAAGAGAGGAAGGCTAGCGGGAGCACAGATACGCAGTATTTT
16	TRBV12-1	.	TRBJ2-3	.	CASSSVVAACTDTQYF	TGTGCCAGCAGCTCCGTGGTAGCGGCATGCACAGATACGCAGTATTTT
12	TRBV7-6	.	TRBJ2-7	TRBD1	CASRGQGYEQYF	TGTGCCAGCAGAGGACAGGGTTACGAGCAGTACTTC
16	TRBV7-6	once	TRBJ2-3	TRBD2	CASSLGSGGRADTQYF	TGTGCCAGCAGCTTGGGGAGCGGGGGGAGGGCAGATACGCAGTATTTT
12	TRBV6-6	.	TRBJ2-7	TRBD1	CASSYQGVEQYF	TGTGCCAGCAGCTATCAGGGGGTGGAGCAGTACTTC
14	TRBV4-2	.	TRBJ2-3	.	CASSLKVGADTQYF	TGTGCCAGCAGCCTCAAAGTGGGGGCAGATACGCAGTATTTT
13	TRBV5-6	once	TRBJ1-2	.	CASSLGRVGGYTF	TGTGCCAGCAGCTTGGGGAGGGTTGGTGGCTACACCTTC
15	TRBV10-1	once	TRBJ2-3	.	CASSDGGRSTDTQYF	TGCGCCAGCAGTGACGGCGGACGTAGCACAGATACGCAGTATTTT
15	TRBV6-4	.	TRBJ2-3	.	CASSDRLDFRDTQYF	TGTGCCAGCAGTGACCGGCTAGACTTTAGGGATACGCAGTATTTT
16	TRBV6-1	.	TRBJ1-5	TRBD1	CASSEATGGGGQPQHF	TGTGCCAGCAGTGAAGCGACAGGGGGCGGCGGTCAGCCCCAGCATTTT
16	TRBV9	.	TRBJ2-1	.	CASSLYGGGSYNEQFF	TGTGCCAGCAGCCTTTACGGAGGGGGCTCCTACAATGAGCAGTTCTTC
13	TRBV27	.	TRBJ2-2	.	CASSLLGPGELFF	TGTGCCAGCAGTTTACTCGGCCCCGGGGAGCTGTTTTTT
13	TRBV27	.	TRBJ1-5	.	CASSTDRKQPQHF	TGTGCCAGCAGTACCGACAGGAAACAACCCCAGCATTTT
15	TRBV27	.	TRBJ2-6	.	CASSLGVPGANVLTF	TGTGCCAGCAGTTTAGGAGTTCCTGGGGCCAACGTCCTGACTTTC
13	TRBV27	.	TRBJ2-3	.	CASSLIGPDTQYF	TGTGCCAGCAGTTTAATTGGCCCAGATACGCAGTATTTT
15	TRBV10-2	.	TRBJ2-1	TRBD2	CASSEWAGGPNEQFF	TGCGCCAGCAGTGAGTGGGCGGGAGGGCCCAATGAGCAGTTCTTC
14	TRBV27	.	TRBJ2-1	TRBD2	CASRLAGGLNEQFF	TGTGCCAGCCGACTAGCGGGAGGGCTCAATGAGCAGTTCTTC
14	TRBV5-8	.	TRBJ2-7	.	CASSFSGWGYEQYF	TGTGCCAGCAGCTTTTCTGGGTGGGGGTACGAGCAGTACTTC
11	TRBV10-2	.	TRBJ1-2	.	CASSEGDGYTF	TGCGCCAGCAGTGAAGGAGATGGCTACACCTTC
16	TRBV27	.	TRBJ2-7	TRBD2	CASSETVGTSSYEQYF	TGTGCCAGCAGCGAGACTGTGGGGACTAGCTCCTACGAGCAGTACTTC
16	TRBV7-6	.	TRBJ2-5	.	CASSLARDGGSETQYF	TGTGCCAGCAGCTTAGCTCGAGATGGGGGCTCGGAGACCCAGTACTTC
15	TRBV29-1	few	TRBJ2-7	.	CSAVGSEPTPDEQYF	TGCAGCGCCGTGGGGTCCGAGCCGACACCCGACGAGCAGTACTTC
13	TRBV15	.	TRBJ2-5	.	CSSGREYQETQYF	TGTTCCTCTGGCAGGGAGTACCAAGAGACCCAGTACTTC
14	TRBV19	.	TRBJ2-7	.	CASSPGLTSYEQYF	TGTGCCAGTAGCCCGGGACTGACCTCCTACGAGCAGTACTTC